This T cell receptor (beta chain) was profiled in a study of post-analysis software for immune sequencing data. The wider study: Recorded disease courses covered relapsing-remitting, secondary progressive and progressive-relapsing multiple sclerosis. Some patients had no subtype annotation.

Unique molecular identifiers were present in the TCR beta cDNA libraries. The yield from approximately 1 to 10 million T cells was 500,000 or so cDNA molecules in total. TCRdb reprocessed the PCR reads via MiXCR and lists one record per CDR3 protein. The sample contains more than 350,000 distinct CDR3 sequences, about 40% of which appear only once. Study-wide results and caveats: Those with multiple sclerosis, the patient group, showed significantly lower normalized Chao1 diversity than controls. Analysis by F measure revealed that same-batch samples clustered strongly together. Patients used about five TRBV segments, including TRBV5-6, TRBV5-1 and TRBV20-1, more often than controls.

CDR1 is SNHLY and CDR2 is FYNNEI in the germline V gene. The CDR3 covers 14 residues. The V gene lost 6 bases and the J gene lost 6 bases, with 12 bases spanning the gap. As for this clonotype: Its antigen is still unknown.

This clonotype was sampled from a girl aged 2-9 years with multiple sclerosis. V is TRBV2 and J is TRBJ1-6, with D unclear. The material sequenced was blood. The CDR3 reads CASRPTGFNSPLHF. For the CDR3, the DNA is TGTGCCAGCAGACCCACGGGTTTTAATTCACCCCTCCACTTT. Filled out from reference TRBV2 and TRBJ1-6, the complete variable domain reads EPEVTQTPSHQVTQMGQEVILRCVPISNHLYFYWYRQILGQKVEFLVSFYNNEISEKSEIFDDQFSVERPDGSNFTLKIRSTKLEDSAMYFCASRPTGFNSPLHFGNGTRLTVT.